The entry below gives a single TCR beta chain sequence along with its context. This entry belongs to a study of blood T cell repertoires in COVID-19. Overall study context: From the United States, Italy and Spain came samples of acute and convalescent COVID-19. The cDNA or gDNA used as material had been derived from T cells, B-cell-depleted T cells, or PBMCs.

The CDR3 has 16 residues. After removal of 4 bases from V and 5 bases from J, the junction contained 10 bases not matched to a gene. Germline V gene data show CDR1 as SGHNT and CDR2 as YYREEE (reference sequence). Original methodology: Estimates of nucleated cell counts were drawn from the amplification of reference gene primers. The table came from immunoSEQ multiplex PCR; TCRdb's copy has only in-frame clones and leaves some out. V and J calls and clone size come straight from that table; D and trimming were deduced from the DNA. The sample lists about 360,000 clones, around 88% occurring once. The TCR was taken from a man aged 25 to 40 with active or convalescent COVID-19. The rearrangement links TRBV5-4 to TRBJ2-5; 11 bases map to TRBD2. The source material was peripheral blood. This CDR3 reads CASSTYLAGGPETQYF. CDR3 DNA: TGTGCCAGCAGCACCTACTTAGCGGGAGGGCCGGAGACCCAGTACTTC.